The 23 T cell receptor beta chains presented below share a single source sample, sequenced in a study of T cells in Graves' hyperthyroidism and ophthalmopathy. TCR beta CDR3 regions were amplified from RNA. With the HTBI primer set, the TCR CDR3 went through a first round of RT-PCR. TCRdb processed the multiplex PCR reads anew with MiXCR; each CDR3 protein has one entry. The top ten hold 18% of the sample, which has 500,000 to 600,000 distinct CDR3 sequences, approximately 15% seen once. The sequencing sample was made of blood. The receptors come from a woman in her late teens or twenties with Graves' hyperthyroidism.

This clonotype has a handful of counts. The gene calls are TRBV7-8 and TRBJ1-1; 8 bases fit TRBD1. Germline V gene sequence: CDR1 SGHVS, CDR2 FQNEAQ. J was trimmed by 5 bases and V by 4 bases; bases with no gene match: 9. The CDR3 has 15 residues. The CDR3 nucleotides read TGTGCCAGCAGCTCTGACAGGGGCGTGGGGACTGAAGCTTTCTTT. It yields the protein CASSSDRGVGTEAFF.

The rearrangement joins TRBV11-2 to TRBJ1-3; D gene uncertain. Between the trimmed V and J ends, which lost 7 bases and 1 base, there was a span of 11 bases. CDR1 SGHAT and CDR2 FQNNGV come from the germline V gene. The CDR3 runs 14 residues. The CDR3, as DNA: TGTGCCAGCACGGAGTGGAGGTCTGGAAACACCATATATTTT. Residues: CASTEWRSGNTIYF.

This clonotype was detected a few times. The chain uses TRBV5-8 and TRBJ2-1; D not resolved. Trimming pared 5 bases from V and 0 bases from J, leaving 15 bases between. The CDR3 consists of 16 residues. Germline CDR1 reads SGHTS; CDR2 reads YDEGEE. CDR3 loop: CASRSLRTSSYNEQFF. In DNA form, the CDR3 reads TGTGCCAGCAGATCACTAAGGACGAGCTCCTACAATGAGCAGTTCTTC.

The rearrangement uses TRBV27 and TRBJ1-6; no reliable D call. The ends were cut back, 0 bases at V and 12 bases at J, with 6 bases in the middle. This CDR3 contains 12 residues. Per germline, CDR1 MNHEY and CDR2 SMNVEV (reference sequence). CDR3 region: CASSLSRGPLHF. As DNA, the CDR3 is TGTGCCAGCAGTTTATCGCGGGGACCCCTCCACTTT.

The V and J genes are TRBV6-1 and TRBJ2-2, with D possibly TRBD1 on 6 matching bases. V lost 6 bases and J lost 4, with 12 bases in between. Germline loops: CDR1 MNHNS, CDR2 SASEGT. The CDR3 spans 14 residues. CDR3 coding DNA: TGTGCCAGCAGCGTAGGACAGTCCACCGGGGAGCTGTTTTTT. This codes for CASSVGQSTGELFF.

This clonotype was seen only a few times. The V gene is TRBV28, the J gene TRBJ2-5; tentatively, D is TRBD1 (5 bases). Trimming stripped 4 bases from V and 5 bases from J, with 17 bases between. The CDR3 has 15 residues. The germline gives CDR1 MDHEN, CDR2 SYDVKM. The DNA for the CDR3 is TGTGCCAGCAGTTCCCCGACCTATGCAGGGGAGACCCAGTACTTC. This sequence encodes CASSSPTYAGETQYF.

The chain carries TRBV27 and TRBJ1-6; a weak D match, TRBD1 (6 bases). The CDR3 is made up of 15 amino acids. Trimming took off 4 bases at V and 7 bases at J, with 14 bases between the two ends. Germline assignment: CDR1 MNHEY and CDR2 SMNVEV (reference sequence). The CDR3 loop is CASSSLGGENSPLHF. The DNA for the CDR3 is TGTGCCAGCAGTTCCCTGGGGGGCGAGAATTCACCCCTCCACTTT.

The chain recombines TRBV4-1 with TRBJ2-7; TRBD1 matches at 8 bases. CDR3 length equals 15 residues. J was trimmed by 2 bases and V by 3 bases; bases with no gene match: 6. CDR1 is MGHRA and CDR2 is YSYEKL in the germline V gene. The CDR3 DNA is TGCGCCAGCAGCCATCTCGGACAGGGTACCTACGAGCAGTACTTC. This codes for CASSHLGQGTYEQYF.

This clonotype occurred many times. The chain has TRBV28 and TRBJ2-7; TRBD2 matches at 10 bases. CDR3 size: 17 residues. The V gene's germline CDR1 is MDHEN and CDR2 SYDVKM. Germline trimming cut 6 bases from V and 3 bases from J; bases unmatched to any gene: 14. The CDR3 nucleotides are TGTGCCAGCAGGCCTCCTTATGGGCTAGCGGGAGACTACGAGCAGTACTTC. This encodes CASRPPYGLAGDYEQYF. The full variable domain, completed using reference TRBV28 and TRBJ2-7, is DVKVTQSSRYLVKRTGEKVFLECVQDMDHENMFWYRQDPGLGLRLIYFSYDVKMKEKGDIPEGYSVSREKKERFSLILESASTNQTSMYLCASRPPYGLAGDYEQYFGPGTRLTVT.

This clonotype was detected many times. This rearrangement joins TRBV11-3 to TRBJ1-2; perhaps TRBD1 as D (5 bases). This CDR3 has 15 residues. Trimming left V 5 bases short and J 2 bases short, with 15 bases between. CDR1 is SGHNT and CDR2 is YENEEA in the germline V gene. The chain's CDR3 is CASSLPSAGNYGYTF. DNA of the CDR3: TGTGCCAGCAGCCTCCCCAGCGCAGGGAACTATGGCTACACCTTC.

This clonotype has ten or more counts. V is TRBV6-1 and J is TRBJ2-1, with 12 bases aligning to TRBD2. Germline assignment: CDR1 MNHNS and CDR2 SASEGT. The J segment lost 7 bases and the V segment lost 6 bases, leaving 10 bases of the junction unmatched. The CDR3 runs to 16 residues. CDR3 DNA: TGTGCCAGCAGACCTAGCGGGGGGGCCGGGTCGAATGAGCAGTTCTTC. Protein: CASRPSGGAGSNEQFF.

With respect to this clonotype: A read error may explain this, as a much larger clone is one base away. This sequence joins TRBV18 and TRBJ2-7; no reliable D call. This CDR3 is 13 amino acids long. The germline CDR1 and CDR2 sequences are KGHSH and LQKENI. The CDR3 is CASSPGNSYERYF. CDR3 in DNA: TGTGCCAGCTCCCCGGGTAACTCCTACGAGCGGTACTTC.

In its sample, this clonotype was seen many times. The rearrangement links TRBV20-1 to TRBJ2-1; D is possibly TRBD2 (5 bases). V dropped 3 bases and J dropped 4 bases, with 13 bases sitting between them. Looked up from germline, CDR1 is DFQATT and CDR2 is SNEGSKA (reference sequence). The CDR3 length is 14 residues. In DNA form, the CDR3 reads TGCAGTGCTAGTTCGGACGGGAAATACAATGAGCAGTTCTTC. Amino acid sequence: CSASSDGKYNEQFF.

The chain employs TRBV5-1 and TRBJ2-5; 8 positions match TRBD1. V shed 4 bases and J 1 base; nucleotides not matched to a gene: 18. CDR3 length equals 19 residues. The germline V gene encodes CDR1 SGHRS and CDR2 YFSETQ. CDR3: CASSKPVTTSGTGQETQYF. In nucleotides, the CDR3 is TGCGCCAGCAGCAAACCAGTTACCACCTCCGGGACAGGCCAAGAGACCCAGTACTTC. Together with reference TRBV5-1 and TRBJ2-5, the CDR3 gives the full variable domain: KAGVTQTPRYLIKTRGQQVTLSCSPISGHRSVSWYQQTPGQGLQFLFEYFSETQRNKGNFPGRFSGRQFSNSRSEMNVSTLELGDSALYLCASSKPVTTSGTGQETQYFGPGTRLLVL.

In this sample, this clonotype turned up many times. This chain links TRBV5-4 with TRBJ1-2, with D perhaps matching TRBD1 (5 bases). The CDR3 has 14 residues. Germline loops: CDR1 SGHNT, CDR2 YYREEE (reference sequence). Trimming pared 0 bases from V and 5 bases from J, leaving 11 bases between. The DNA of the CDR3 is TGTGCCAGCAGCTTGGTCGGGACGGCTTATGGCTACACCTTC. As protein: CASSLVGTAYGYTF.

This clonotype was detected many times. The chain couples TRBV7-9 to TRBJ2-3, with 12 bases fitting TRBD2. The ends lost 3 bases at V and 4 bases at J; junction bases unmatched: 8. Per germline, CDR1 SEHNR and CDR2 FQNEAQ (reference sequence). This CDR3 has 17 amino acids. The CDR3 loop is CASSFLAGGPLADTQYF. The CDR3 DNA reads TGTGCCAGCAGCTTTCTAGCGGGGGGGCCTCTTGCAGATACGCAGTATTTT.

This clonotype showed up just a few times. V and J are TRBV20-1 and TRBJ2-2; the D gene is possibly TRBD1 (6 bases). The ends were cut back, 2 bases at V and 4 bases at J, with 17 bases in the middle. The CDR3 runs to 16 residues. CDR1 and CDR2 from the germline V gene are DFQATT and SNEGSKA (reference sequence). CDR3 DNA: TGCAGTGCTAGACTTTATACAGGGACGGGCACCGGGGAGCTGTTTTTT. Translated, it gives CSARLYTGTGTGELFF.

This clonotype was observed a handful of times. The V and J genes are TRBV9 and TRBJ2-4; D is perhaps TRBD2 (5 bases). The CDR3 totals 14 residues. Looked up from germline, CDR1 is SGDLS and CDR2 is YYNGEE. V lost 0 bases and J lost 5, with 9 bases in between. CDR3 protein: CASSVGLPENIQYF. CDR3 sequence (DNA): TGTGCCAGCAGCGTAGGACTACCGGAAAACATTCAGTACTTC. The full variable domain, its missing parts supplied by reference TRBV9 and TRBJ2-4, is DSGVTQTPKHLITATGQRVTLRCSPRSGDLSVYWYQQSLDQGLQFLIQYYNGEERAKGNILERFSAQQFPDLHSELNLSSLELGDSALYFCASSVGLPENIQYFGAGTRLSVL.

This clonotype was seen repeatedly, ten times or more. The V call is TRBV12-3 or TRBV12-4, the J call TRBJ2-7; maybe TRBD1 (6 bases). The CDR3 is made up of 14 amino acids. The V gene lost 3 bases and the J gene lost 4 bases, with 13 bases spanning the gap. This CDR3 is CASSFQGIGYEQYF. CDR3 nucleotides: TGTGCCAGCAGTTTTCAGGGGATCGGATACGAGCAGTACTTC.

This clonotype has ten or more counts. The CDR3 here is CASSLSSQYEQYF. The CDR3, as DNA: TGCGCCAGCAGCTTGAGTTCTCAATACGAGCAGTACTTC. The rearrangement uses TRBV5-1 and TRBJ2-7; D is undetermined. V was pared by 1 base and J by 4 bases, with 9 bases between. CDR3 length: 13 amino acids. Germline V CDR1 and CDR2: SGHRS, YFSETQ.

The chain couples TRBV5-5 to TRBJ2-5, with 13 bases identical to TRBD2. Germline V lookup: CDR1 SGHKS, CDR2 YYEKEE (reference sequence). The V segment lost 3 bases and the J segment 4 bases; nucleotides outside the gene matches: 9. This CDR3 has 17 residues. The CDR3 loop reads CASSSARTSGSGETQYF. The CDR3 DNA reads as TGTGCCAGCAGCTCTGCTCGGACTAGCGGGAGCGGAGAGACCCAGTACTTC.

About this clonotype itself: Being one base from a much bigger clone, this may be a read error. The chain combines TRBV2 with TRBJ1-5, with D unclear. Germline CDR1 is SNHLY and CDR2 is FYNNEI. This CDR3 comprises 15 residues. The CDR3 sequence: CTSSEASTNNQPQHF. Here the CDR3 DNA reads TGTACCAGCAGTGAAGCCAGTACAAACAATCAGCCCCAGCATTTT. Based on the CDR3 plus reference TRBV2 and TRBJ1-5, the full variable domain is EPEVTQTPSHQVTQMGQEVILRCVPISNHLYFYWYRQILGQKVEFLVSFYNNEISEKSEIFDDQFSVERPDGSNFTLKIRSTKLEDSAMYFCTSSEASTNNQPQHFGDGTRLSIL.

The V and J genes are TRBV10-3 and TRBJ2-7; the match to TRBD1 covers 10 bases. The CDR3 contains 13 residues. Germline V gene lookup returns CDR1 ENHRY and CDR2 SYGVKD. Germline trimming cut 6 bases from V and 5 bases from J; bases unmatched to any gene: 4. The CDR3 sequence: CAISHGTGDEQYF. The CDR3, as DNA: TGTGCCATCAGCCACGGGACAGGGGACGAGCAGTACTTC.